Given below is one T cell receptor beta chain in context. Its antigen is as yet unknown. Profiled with immunoSEQ multiplex PCR; TCRdb holds only in-frame clones, not every one. Of roughly 93,000 clones listed, approximately 86% are singletons. This record comes from a study of T cell responses to AZD1222 COVID-19 vaccine. CDR1 is SGHTA, CDR2 FQGNSA, per germline. V shed 7 bases and J shed 2 bases, with 11 bases lying between them. This CDR3 contains 14 residues. Study conclusions and caveats: In a largely white British group with more females than males, clonal diversity was possibly underestimated. Spike-specific TCR breadth and depth went up after people got two AZD1222 doses. After the peak T cell response, and only then, were repertoires sampled. Nearly half of the spike-specific TCRs reportedly recognize variant regions that carry no mutations.

The sample in question was peripheral blood, obtained on day 0 of AZD1222 vaccination. This TCR was sampled from an adult in good health. This chain connects TRBV7-2 to TRBJ2-2; D uncertain. The CDR3 protein is CASIEGSNTGELFF. In DNA, the CDR3 is TGTGCCAGCATAGAAGGCAGCAACACCGGGGAGCTGTTTTTT.